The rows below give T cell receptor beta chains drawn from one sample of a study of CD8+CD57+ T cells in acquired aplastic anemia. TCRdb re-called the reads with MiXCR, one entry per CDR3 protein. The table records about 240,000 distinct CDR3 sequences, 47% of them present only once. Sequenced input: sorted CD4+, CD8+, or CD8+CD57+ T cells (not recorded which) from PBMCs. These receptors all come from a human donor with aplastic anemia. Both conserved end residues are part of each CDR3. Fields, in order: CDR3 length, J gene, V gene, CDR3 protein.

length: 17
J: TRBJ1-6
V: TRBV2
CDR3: CASSESTGTGPNSPLHF

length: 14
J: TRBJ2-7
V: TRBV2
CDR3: CASNLGTGDYEQYF

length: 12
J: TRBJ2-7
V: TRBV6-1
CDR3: CATSGPTYEQYF

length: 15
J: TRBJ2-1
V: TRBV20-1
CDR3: CSAAPPGTGGYEQFF

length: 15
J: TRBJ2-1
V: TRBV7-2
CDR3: CASSLRGGQLDEQFF

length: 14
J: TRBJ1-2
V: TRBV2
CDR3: CASSESIQGSGYTF

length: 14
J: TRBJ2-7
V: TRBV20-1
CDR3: CSARASGDSYEQYF

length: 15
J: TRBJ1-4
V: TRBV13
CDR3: CASSIRAIMDEKLFF

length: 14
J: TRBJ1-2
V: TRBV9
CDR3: CASNPTERAWGYTF

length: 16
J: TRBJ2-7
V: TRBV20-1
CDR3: CSARSPPRTGRYEQYF

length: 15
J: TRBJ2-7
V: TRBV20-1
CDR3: CSASFRTGPSYEQYF

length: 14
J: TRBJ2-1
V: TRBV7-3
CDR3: CASSFPGGHNEQFF

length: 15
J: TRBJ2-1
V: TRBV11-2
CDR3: CASSIRPGTPNEQFF

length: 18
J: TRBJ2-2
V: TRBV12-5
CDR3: CASGFRDRGRVLLGELFF

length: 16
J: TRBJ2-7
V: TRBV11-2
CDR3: CASSLGPGTGSYEQYF

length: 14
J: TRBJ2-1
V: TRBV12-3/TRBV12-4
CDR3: CASGSRGGGNEQFF

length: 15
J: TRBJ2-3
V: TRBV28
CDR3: CASTPGAGGGDTQYF

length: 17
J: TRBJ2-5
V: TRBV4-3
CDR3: CASSRNLNWWAQETQYF

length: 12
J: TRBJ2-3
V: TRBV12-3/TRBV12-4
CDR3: CASSFATDTQYF

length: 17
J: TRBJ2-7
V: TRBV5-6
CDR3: CASSWIVSGWGSYEQYF

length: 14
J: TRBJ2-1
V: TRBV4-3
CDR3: CASSTQQGGLEQFF

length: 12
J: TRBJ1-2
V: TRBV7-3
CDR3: CASSPLGDGYTF

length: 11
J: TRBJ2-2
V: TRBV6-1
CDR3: CASFRTGELFF

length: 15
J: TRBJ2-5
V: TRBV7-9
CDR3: CASSLPLAGAETQYF

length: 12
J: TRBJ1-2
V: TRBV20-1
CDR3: CSAIPGLYGYTF

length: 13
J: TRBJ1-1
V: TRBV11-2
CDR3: CASSYGQGKQAFF

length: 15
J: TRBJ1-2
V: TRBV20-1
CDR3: CSASPPRGKNYGYTF

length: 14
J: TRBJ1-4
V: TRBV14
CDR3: CASSHRRTVEKLFF

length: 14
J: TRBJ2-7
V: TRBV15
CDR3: CATSPQGHSYEQYF

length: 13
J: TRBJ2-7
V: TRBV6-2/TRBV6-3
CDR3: CASTRDDSYEQYF

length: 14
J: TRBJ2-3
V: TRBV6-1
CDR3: CASSERDFTDTQYF

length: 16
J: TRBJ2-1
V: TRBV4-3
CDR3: CASSQDLKSSYNEQFF

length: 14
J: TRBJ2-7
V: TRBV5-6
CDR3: CASSLKQTSYEQYF

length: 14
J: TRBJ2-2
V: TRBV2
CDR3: CASSPTVSTGELFF

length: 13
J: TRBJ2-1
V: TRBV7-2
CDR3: CASSSRTGNEQFF

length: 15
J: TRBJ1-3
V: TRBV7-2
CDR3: CASSLVPGSGSTIYF